A selection of T cell receptor beta chains follows, all from one sample in a study of blood T cell repertoires in COVID-19. The protocol was immunoSEQ multiplex PCR, while the TCRdb copy is restricted to in-frame clones and leaves out a portion. This table has approximately 90,000 clones, about 80% appearing once. Sequencing was done on a sample of peripheral blood. The receptors derive from a human donor in a cohort sampled during active COVID-19. The CDR3 runs from the conserved cysteine through the conserved F or W. Each record gives: clone size, D gene, V gene, J gene, CDR3 protein, CDR3 DNA. The D gene is left open where the match is weak. Clone size is not always given. Where it is, it says once, few, many or a class for expanded clones.

.,.,TRBV9,TRBJ2-5,CASSVTDVGGTQYF,TGTGCCAGCAGCGTAACGGACGTTGGAGGGACCCAGTACTTC
.,.,TRBV9,TRBJ2-5,CASSAFGTPYVTQYF,TGTGCCAGCAGCGCGTTTGGGACTCCTTATGTAACCCAGTACTTC
.,.,TRBV7-2,TRBJ2-7,CASSLFSGVAEQYF,TGTGCCAGCAGCTTATTTTCGGGAGTCGCGGAGCAGTACTTC
.,.,TRBV7-9,TRBJ1-4,CASSLFGTNEKLFF,TGTGCCAGCAGTCTCTTCGGGACTAATGAAAAACTGTTTTTT
once,.,TRBV28,TRBJ2-7,CASRRTESYEQYF,TGTGCCAGCAGGCGGACAGAATCCTACGAGCAGTACTTC
.,TRBD2,TRBV4-2,TRBJ2-7,CASSQDTLAGGIGGAYEQYF,TGTGCCAGCAGCCAAGATACCCTAGCGGGAGGAATCGGGGGTGCCTACGAGCAGTACTTC
once,.,TRBV7-8,TRBJ1-6,CASSLAGGSSYNSPLHF,TGTGCCAGCAGCTTAGCGGGGGGAAGCTCCTATAATTCACCCCTCCACTTT
.,.,TRBV7-2,TRBJ2-1,CASSFGRLSSYNEQFF,TGTGCCAGCAGCTTTGGCCGACTGAGCTCCTACAATGAGCAGTTCTTC
.,.,TRBV18,TRBJ2-7,CASSLRDSYEQYF,TGTGCCAGCTCACTGCGGGACAGCTACGAGCAGTACTTC
.,.,TRBV5-1,TRBJ1-1,CASSSGLRNTEAFF,TGCGCCAGCAGCTCGGGACTGAGGAACACTGAAGCTTTCTTT
once,.,TRBV7-8,TRBJ1-1,CASSLVHNTEAFF,TGTGCCAGCAGCTTAGTACATAACACTGAAGCTTTCTTT
.,TRBD1,TRBV4-3,TRBJ1-4,CASSLQPGQGSGKLFF,TGCGCCAGCAGCCTCCAACCGGGACAGGGTTCAGGAAAACTGTTTTTT
.,TRBD1,TRBV28,TRBJ2-5,CATKRILQGAQIKTQYF,TGTGCCACCAAACGCATCTTACAGGGGGCGCAGATAAAGACCCAGTACTTC
many,.,TRBV29-1,TRBJ2-1,CSVDGGSSSYNEQFF,TGCAGCGTTGATGGGGGCAGCAGCTCCTACAATGAGCAGTTCTTC
.,TRBD1,TRBV28,TRBJ1-4,CASSLQGVTNEKLFF,TGTGCCAGCAGTTTACAGGGGGTCACTAATGAAAAACTGTTTTTT
.,.,TRBV28,TRBJ1-6,CASSSTGFIDSPLHF,TGTGCCAGCAGTTCAACAGGGTTCATTGATTCACCCCTCCACTTT
.,TRBD2,TRBV24-1,TRBJ2-1,CATSVEAGSSYNEQFF,TGTGCCACCAGTGTGGAAGCGGGAAGCTCCTACAATGAGCAGTTCTTC
.,.,TRBV7-2,TRBJ2-7,CASSFQLGLTYEQYF,TGTGCCAGCAGCTTCCAGTTAGGACTCACCTACGAGCAGTACTTC
few,TRBD1,TRBV7-9,TRBJ1-3,CASSNTGGGNTIYF,TGTGCCAGCAGCAATACAGGGGGCGGAAACACCATATATTTT
.,TRBD2,TRBV6-5,TRBJ2-3,CASSYDVSGRIDTQYF,TGTGCCAGCAGTTACGACGTTAGCGGGAGAATAGATACGCAGTATTTT
.,.,TRBV3-1/TRBV3-2,TRBJ2-3,CASSQGAAGTQYF,TGTGCCAGCAGCCAAGGAGCGGCGGGTACGCAGTATTTT
once,.,TRBV5-6,TRBJ2-7,CASSLGRGDHEQYF,TGTGCCAGCAGCTTGGGACGCGGGGACCACGAGCAGTACTTC
.,TRBD2,TRBV9,TRBJ2-7,CASSVGPSGSTNEQYF,TGTGCCAGCAGCGTAGGGCCTAGCGGGAGTACCAACGAGCAGTACTTC
many,TRBD2,TRBV3-1/TRBV3-2,TRBJ2-7,CASSQVRGLALEQYF,TGTGCCAGCAGCCAAGTTAGGGGACTAGCTCTCGAGCAGTACTTC
.,.,TRBV6-5,TRBJ2-1,CAGGKRPYNEQFF,TGTGCTGGAGGGAAGCGGCCCTACAATGAGCAGTTCTTC
.,TRBD2,TRBV28,TRBJ2-1,CASSLSLLAGSSYNEQFF,TGTGCCAGCAGTTTATCTCTCCTAGCGGGTAGCTCCTACAATGAGCAGTTCTTC
few,.,TRBV28,TRBJ2-1,CASSFMTETNEQFF,TGTGCCAGCAGTTTCATGACAGAAACCAATGAGCAGTTCTTC
.,.,TRBV7-2,TRBJ2-3,CASTNQGYTQYF,TGTGCCAGCACCAACCAGGGGTATACGCAGTATTTT
.,TRBD1,TRBV6-5,TRBJ1-5,CASSNAGGGKPQHF,TGTGCCAGCAGTAACGCAGGGGGCGGTAAGCCCCAGCATTTT
.,TRBD1,TRBV11-2,TRBJ1-6,CASRKPGQGYSPLHF,TGTGCCAGCAGGAAACCGGGACAGGGTTATTCACCCCTCCACTTT
.,.,TRBV7-2,TRBJ2-5,CASSLVDAGATYQETQYF,TGTGCCAGCAGCTTAGTAGATGCAGGGGCGACGTACCAAGAGACCCAGTACTTC
.,.,TRBV5-6,TRBJ2-1,CASSLASHEQFF,TGTGCCAGCAGCTTGGCTTCTCATGAGCAGTTCTTC
.,.,TRBV28,TRBJ2-1,CASSLIIVGPRSYNEQFF,TGTGCCAGCAGTTTAATTATTGTGGGCCCACGCTCCTACAATGAGCAGTTCTTC
.,.,TRBV7-6,TRBJ1-3,CASSLVPTGRSGNTIYF,TGTGCCAGCAGCTTAGTTCCTACAGGGCGCTCTGGAAACACCATATATTTT
.,.,TRBV9,TRBJ2-3,CASNRGIGTDTQYF,TGTGCCAGCAATAGGGGGATTGGAACAGATACGCAGTATTTT
few,.,TRBV21-1,TRBJ1-5,CASSKDPEGNQPQHF,TGTGCCAGCAGCAAAGACCCCGAGGGCAATCAGCCCCAGCATTTT
.,.,TRBV2,TRBJ2-1,CASSEQMYDEQFF,TGTGCCAGCAGTGAACAGATGTACGATGAGCAGTTCTTC
once,TRBD1,TRBV27,TRBJ1-2,CATCSRDRGQYGYTF,TGTGCCACCTGTTCCAGGGACAGGGGACAGTATGGCTACACCTTC
.,TRBD2,TRBV3-1/TRBV3-2,TRBJ2-7,CASSQAGGRAYEQYF,TGTGCCAGCAGCCAAGCGGGCGGGAGGGCCTACGAGCAGTACTTC
.,.,TRBV4-2,TRBJ2-1,CASSQDWALGEQFF,TGTGCCAGCAGCCAAGATTGGGCCCTGGGTGAGCAGTTCTTC
.,TRBD2,TRBV7-2,TRBJ2-1,CASSPGGKRGGPGEQFF,TGTGCCAGCAGCCCGGGGGGGAAAAGGGGAGGGCCAGGTGAGCAGTTCTTC
.,TRBD2,TRBV4-1,TRBJ2-3,CASSQGEGDTQYF,TGCGCCAGCAGCCAAGGGGAGGGAGATACGCAGTATTTT
once,TRBD2,TRBV28,TRBJ2-3,CASSLLSVAGVGDTQYF,TGTGCCAGCAGTTTACTTTCCGTTGCGGGAGTAGGTGATACGCAGTATTTT
.,TRBD1,TRBV15,TRBJ2-2,CATSGTGYTGELFF,TGTGCCACCAGCGGGACAGGGTACACCGGGGAGCTGTTTTTT
.,.,TRBV28,TRBJ2-1,CASRGLRVEQFF,TGTGCCAGCAGAGGACTGCGGGTTGAGCAGTTCTTC